This T cell receptor beta chain was captured by sequencing in a study of blood T cell repertoires in COVID-19. This table comes from immunoSEQ multiplex PCR, and its TCRdb copy is limited to in-frame clones, with some not included. The sample holds approximately 100,000 clones; about 85% are singletons and the top ten take 9.5% to 15%. Germline V gene lookup returns CDR1 MNHEY and CDR2 SVGEGT. The length of the CDR3 is 17 residues. The junction had 11 bases not matched to a gene; V was cut back by 2 bases and J by 6 bases. V is TRBV6-2 or TRBV6-3 and J is TRBJ2-4, with TRBD1 matching 9 bases. This TCR came from a human donor in a cohort sampled during active COVID-19. The sequencing sample was made of peripheral blood. CDR3 nucleotide sequence: TGTGCCAGCAGTTACCGGCGGGACAGGGAATGGGGAAACATTCAGTACTTC. Residues: CASSYRRDREWGNIQYF.